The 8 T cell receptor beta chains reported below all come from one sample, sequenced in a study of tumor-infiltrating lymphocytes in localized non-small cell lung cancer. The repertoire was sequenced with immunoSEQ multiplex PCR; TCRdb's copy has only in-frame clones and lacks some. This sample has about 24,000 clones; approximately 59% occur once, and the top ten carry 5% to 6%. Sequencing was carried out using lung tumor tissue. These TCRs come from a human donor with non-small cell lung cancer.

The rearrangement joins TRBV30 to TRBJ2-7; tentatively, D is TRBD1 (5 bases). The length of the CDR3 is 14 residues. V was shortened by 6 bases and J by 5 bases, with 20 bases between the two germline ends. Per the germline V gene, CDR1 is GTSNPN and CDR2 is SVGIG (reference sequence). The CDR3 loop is CACHHVTERHEQYF. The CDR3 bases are TGTGCCTGCCACCACGTGACAGAGAGGCACGAGCAGTACTTC.

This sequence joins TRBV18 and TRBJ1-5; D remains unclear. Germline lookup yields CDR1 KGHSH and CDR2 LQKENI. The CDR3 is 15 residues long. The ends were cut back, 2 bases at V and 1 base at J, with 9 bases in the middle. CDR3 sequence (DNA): TGTGCCAGCTCACCAATGGGCACAAGCAATCAGCCCCAGCATTTT. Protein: CASSPMGTSNQPQHF.

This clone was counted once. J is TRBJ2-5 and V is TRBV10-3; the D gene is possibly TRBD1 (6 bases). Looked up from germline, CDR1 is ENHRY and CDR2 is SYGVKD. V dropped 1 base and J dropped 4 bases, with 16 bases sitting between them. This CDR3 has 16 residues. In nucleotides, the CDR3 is TGTGCCATCAGTGAGTTTACCGGGACACGGGGAGAGACCCAGTACTTC. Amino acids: CAISEFTGTRGETQYF.

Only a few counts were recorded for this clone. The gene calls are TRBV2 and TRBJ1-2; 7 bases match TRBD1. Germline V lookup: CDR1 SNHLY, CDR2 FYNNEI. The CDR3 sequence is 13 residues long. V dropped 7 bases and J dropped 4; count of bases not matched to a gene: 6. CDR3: CASKTGDGYGYTF. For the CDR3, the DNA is TGTGCCAGCAAAACAGGGGACGGCTATGGCTACACCTTC. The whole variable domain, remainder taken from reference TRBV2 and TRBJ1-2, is EPEVTQTPSHQVTQMGQEVILRCVPISNHLYFYWYRQILGQKVEFLVSFYNNEISEKSEIFDDQFSVERPDGSNFTLKIRSTKLEDSAMYFCASKTGDGYGYTFGSGTRLTVV.

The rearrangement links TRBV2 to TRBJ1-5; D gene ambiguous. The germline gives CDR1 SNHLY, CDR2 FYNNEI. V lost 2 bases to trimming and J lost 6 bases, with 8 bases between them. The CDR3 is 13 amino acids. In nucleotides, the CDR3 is TGTGCCAGCAGTGAAAGGAAGGGTCAGCCCCAGCATTTT. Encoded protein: CASSERKGQPQHF.

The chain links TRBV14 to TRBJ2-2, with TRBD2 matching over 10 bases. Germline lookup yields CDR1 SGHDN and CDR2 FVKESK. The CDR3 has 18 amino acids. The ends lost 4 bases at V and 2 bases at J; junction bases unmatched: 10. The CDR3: CASSPKSAGGDNTGELFF. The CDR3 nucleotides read TGTGCCAGCAGCCCTAAGTCAGCGGGAGGGGATAACACCGGGGAGCTGTTTTTT.

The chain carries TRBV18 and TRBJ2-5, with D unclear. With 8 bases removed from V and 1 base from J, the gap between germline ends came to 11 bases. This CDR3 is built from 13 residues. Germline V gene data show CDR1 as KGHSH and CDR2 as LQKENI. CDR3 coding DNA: TGTGCCAGCACGACCGTTGTCCAAGAGACCCAGTACTTC. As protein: CASTTVVQETQYF.

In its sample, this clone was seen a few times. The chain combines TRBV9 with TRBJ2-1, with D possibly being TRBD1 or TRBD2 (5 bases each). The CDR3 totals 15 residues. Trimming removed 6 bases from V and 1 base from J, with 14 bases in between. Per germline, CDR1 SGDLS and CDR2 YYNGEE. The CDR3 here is CASTSGTVSYNEQFF. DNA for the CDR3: TGTGCCAGCACCTCCGGGACCGTATCCTACAATGAGCAGTTCTTC.